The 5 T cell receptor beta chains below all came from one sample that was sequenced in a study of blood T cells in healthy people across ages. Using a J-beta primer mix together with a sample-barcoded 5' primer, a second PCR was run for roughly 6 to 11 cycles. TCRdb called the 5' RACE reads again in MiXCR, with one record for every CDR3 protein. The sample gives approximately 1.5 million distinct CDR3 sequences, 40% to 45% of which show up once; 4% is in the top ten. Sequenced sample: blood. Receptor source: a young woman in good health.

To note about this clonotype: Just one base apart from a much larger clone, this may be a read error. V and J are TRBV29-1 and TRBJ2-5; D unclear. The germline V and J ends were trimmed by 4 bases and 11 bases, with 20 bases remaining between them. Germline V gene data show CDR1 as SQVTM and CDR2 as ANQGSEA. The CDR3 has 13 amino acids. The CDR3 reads CSVAHGIYNEQYF. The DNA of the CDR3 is TGCAGCGTTGCTCACGGAATCTACAATGAGCAGTACTTC.

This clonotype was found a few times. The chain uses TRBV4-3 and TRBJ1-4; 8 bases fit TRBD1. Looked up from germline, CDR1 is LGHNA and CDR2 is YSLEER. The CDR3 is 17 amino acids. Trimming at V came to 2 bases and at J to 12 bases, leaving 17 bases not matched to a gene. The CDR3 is CASSQSSFRDRRSELFF. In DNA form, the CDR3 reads TGCGCCAGCAGCCAATCCTCCTTCCGGGACAGGCGGTCTGAACTGTTTTTT.

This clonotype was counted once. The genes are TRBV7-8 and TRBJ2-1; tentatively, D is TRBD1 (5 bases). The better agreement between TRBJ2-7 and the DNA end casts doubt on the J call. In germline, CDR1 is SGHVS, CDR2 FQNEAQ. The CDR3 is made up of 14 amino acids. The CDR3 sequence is CASSLVGPRSEQYF. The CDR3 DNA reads TGTGCCAGCAGCTTAGTGGGGCCTCGTTCCGAGCAGTACTTC.

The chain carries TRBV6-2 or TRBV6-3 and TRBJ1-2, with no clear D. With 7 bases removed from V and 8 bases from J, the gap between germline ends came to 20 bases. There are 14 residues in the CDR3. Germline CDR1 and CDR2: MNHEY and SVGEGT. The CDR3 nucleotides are TGTGCCAGCACCCCTCCCCGGGAGTATTACGGCTACACCTTC. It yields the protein CASTPPREYYGYTF.

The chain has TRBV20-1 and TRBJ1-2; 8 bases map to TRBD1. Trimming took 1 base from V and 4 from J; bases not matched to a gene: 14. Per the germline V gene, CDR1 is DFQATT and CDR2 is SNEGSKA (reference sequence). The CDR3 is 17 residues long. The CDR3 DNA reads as TGCAGTGCTAGAGTGACAGGGGAGTTTGGCGGCACCTATGGCTACACCTTC. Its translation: CSARVTGEFGGTYGYTF.